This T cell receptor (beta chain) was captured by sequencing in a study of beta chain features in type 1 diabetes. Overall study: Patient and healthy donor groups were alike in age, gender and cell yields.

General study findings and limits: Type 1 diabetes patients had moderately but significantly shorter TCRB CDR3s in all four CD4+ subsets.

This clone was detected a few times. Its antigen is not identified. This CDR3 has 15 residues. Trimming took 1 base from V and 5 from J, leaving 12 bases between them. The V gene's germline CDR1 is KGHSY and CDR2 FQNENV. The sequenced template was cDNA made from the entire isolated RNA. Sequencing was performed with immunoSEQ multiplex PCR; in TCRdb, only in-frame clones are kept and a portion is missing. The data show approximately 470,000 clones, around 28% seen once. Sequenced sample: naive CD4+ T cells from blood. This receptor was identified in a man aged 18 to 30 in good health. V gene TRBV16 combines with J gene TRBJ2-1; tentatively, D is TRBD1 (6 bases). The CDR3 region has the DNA TGTGCCAGCAGCCAATTTTTACAGGGAAACAATGAGCAGTTCTTC. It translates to CASSQFLQGNNEQFF.